Below, 31 T cell receptor beta chains from the same sample are listed, as sequenced in a study of beta chain features in type 1 diabetes. Reverse transcription of all isolated RNA meant that expressed TCRB transcripts were sequenced. Produced via immunoSEQ multiplex PCR; TCRdb's table is partial and in-frame only. The table has 620,000 or so clones, less than 20% seen once. Material: naive CD4+ T cells from blood. These receptors all stem from a man aged 18 to 30 in good health.

This chain links TRBV2 with TRBJ1-5, with TRBD1 matching 9 bases. With 7 bases clipped from V and 7 bases from J, the junction kept 8 bases outside the gene matches. This CDR3 region has 14 residues. Germline assignment: CDR1 SNHLY and CDR2 FYNNEI. The CDR3, as DNA: TGTGCCAGCACTCCGGGACAGGGAAGCCAGCCCCAGCATTTT. This translates into CASTPGQGSQPQHF.

V is TRBV18 and J is TRBJ1-2, with a tentative D call TRBD1 (5 bases). Germline V gene data show CDR1 as KGHSH and CDR2 as LQKENI. The CDR3 runs 14 residues. The V and J ends lost 3 bases and 1 base respectively, with 9 bases between them. The CDR3 region is CASSPADSNYGYTF. The CDR3 DNA follows: TGTGCCAGCTCACCCGCAGACAGTAACTATGGCTACACCTTC.

The CDR3 DNA reads as TGCGCCAGCAGACAACAGATGAACACTGAAGCTTTCTTT. Protein product: CASRQQMNTEAFF. J is TRBJ1-1 and V is TRBV4-3; D gene unclear. The CDR3 extends over 13 amino acids. Germline V gives CDR1 LGHNA, CDR2 YSLEER. The V gene lost 6 bases and the J gene lost 0 bases, with 8 bases spanning the gap.

The CDR3 nucleotides are TGTGCCAGCAGTTACGGCGGCACCAGCTCTGGAAACACCATATATTTT. Its protein is CASSYGGTSSGNTIYF. The gene calls are TRBV6-5 and TRBJ1-3; D remains unclear. Trimming left V 2 bases short and J 0 bases short, with 11 bases between. The CDR3 consists of 16 residues. The V gene's germline CDR1 is MNHEY and CDR2 SVGAGI.

This clone occurred a few times. The chain's CDR3 is CASSWDRGPYEQYF. Here the CDR3 DNA reads TGTGCCAGCAGCTGGGACAGGGGACCCTACGAGCAGTACTTC. The V call is TRBV7-2, the J call TRBJ2-7; 10 bases are shared with TRBD1. The V gene end was trimmed by 4 bases and the J gene end by 2 bases; junction bases not matched to a gene: 2. Germline CDR1 is SGHTA and CDR2 is FQGNSA. The CDR3 length is 14 residues.

This clone was counted between two and nine times. This chain links TRBV30 with TRBJ2-5; D gene unclear. Germline loops: CDR1 GTSNPN, CDR2 SVGIG (reference sequence). Trimming cost V 0 bases and J 2 bases, with 10 bases left between them. This CDR3 region has 14 residues. In nucleotides, the CDR3 is TGTGCCTGGAGTGTAGTGGGCAGTCAAGAGACCCAGTACTTC. Translated, it gives CAWSVVGSQETQYF.

This clone occurred a few times. The CDR3 loop is CASSPQRGNTEAFF. CDR3 sequence (DNA): TGTGCCAGCAGCCCTCAGCGGGGGAACACTGAAGCTTTCTTT. This chain connects TRBV5-4 to TRBJ1-1; no firm D call. Trimming cost V 4 bases and J 1 base, with 11 bases left between them. Germline lookup yields CDR1 SGHNT and CDR2 YYREEE (reference sequence). The CDR3 totals 14 residues.

The rearrangement links TRBV9 to TRBJ2-7; 9 nucleotides line up with TRBD1. CDR1 is SGDLS, CDR2 YYNGEE, per germline. The CDR3 has 13 residues. The DNA of the CDR3 is TGTGCATCCAACAGGGGGCGCGGATACGAGCAGTACTTC. Protein sequence: CASNRGRGYEQYF.

The chain carries TRBV7-3 and TRBJ2-7; D gene unclear. The CDR3 is made up of 18 amino acids. The germline V gene has CDR1 SGHTA and CDR2 FQGTGA. V was trimmed by 4 bases and J by 2 bases, leaving 24 bases between them. Here the CDR3 reads CASSSGRTSESEAYEQYF. The CDR3 DNA reads TGTGCCAGCAGCTCCGGACGGACCTCCGAATCCGAGGCCTACGAGCAGTACTTC.

This clone was counted only a few times. The CDR3 sequence is CASSLVFDRQYF. DNA for the CDR3: TGTGCCAGCAGTTTAGTTTTCGATCGGCAGTACTTC. The chain combines TRBV28 with TRBJ2-7; D uncertain. The length of the CDR3 is 12 residues. Germline V gene data show CDR1 as MDHEN and CDR2 as SYDVKM. The ends were cut back, 2 bases at V and 9 bases at J, with 11 bases in the middle.

The chain is built from TRBV5-6 and TRBJ1-3; TRBD1 matches 7 bases. In germline, CDR1 is SGHDT, CDR2 YYEEEE. This CDR3 region has 18 residues. V lost 3 bases and J lost 0; bases outside the gene matches: 12. The CDR3 nucleotides read TGTGCCAGCAGCTCCAACCCAGGGGGTCCCCGCTCTGGAAACACCATATATTTT. Its translation is CASSSNPGGPRSGNTIYF.

The rearrangement joins TRBV7-8 to TRBJ2-3; 8 bases match TRBD1. V was clipped by 3 bases and J by 2 bases; unmatched bases: 7. Per the germline V gene, CDR1 is SGHVS and CDR2 is FQNEAQ. This CDR3 region has 16 residues. CDR3 sequence reads: CASSFPGQGITDTQYF. The CDR3, as DNA: TGTGCCAGCAGCTTCCCCGGACAGGGAATCACAGATACGCAGTATTTT.

The chain has TRBV7-2 and TRBJ1-1; maybe TRBD1 (5 bases). V was pared by 6 bases and J by 1 base, with 12 bases between. CDR3 length: 14 residues. Per germline, CDR1 SGHTA and CDR2 FQGNSA. The CDR3 DNA reads as TGTGCCAGCAGGAGAGGACAAACGAACACTGAAGCTTTCTTT. Translated: CASRRGQTNTEAFF. The whole variable domain, filled in from reference TRBV7-2 and TRBJ1-1, reads GAGVSQSPSNKVTEKGKDVELRCDPISGHTALYWYRQSLGQGLEFLIYFQGNSAPDKSGLPSDRFSAERTGGSVSTLTIQRTQQEDSAVYLCASRRGQTNTEAFFGQGTRLTVV.

V gene TRBV5-1 combines with J gene TRBJ2-7; 7 bases map to TRBD1. Germline lookup yields CDR1 SGHRS and CDR2 YFSETQ. The CDR3 is 13 residues long. The V and J ends lost 0 bases and 7 bases, in that order; junction bases with no gene match: 4. This chain's CDR3 is CASSLGQGKEQYF. CDR3 in DNA: TGCGCCAGCAGCTTGGGACAGGGAAAGGAGCAGTACTTC. Supplemented by reference TRBV5-1 and TRBJ2-7, the full variable domain reads KAGVTQTPRYLIKTRGQQVTLSCSPISGHRSVSWYQQTPGQGLQFLFEYFSETQRNKGNFPGRFSGRQFSNSRSEMNVSTLELGDSALYLCASSLGQGKEQYFGPGTRLTVT.

This clone turned up a few times. The rearrangement uses TRBV23-1 and TRBJ2-3, with D hard to call. TRBV23-1 is annotated as an ORF whose role is uncertain. V shed 0 bases and J shed 3 bases, with 22 bases lying between them. This CDR3 has 19 residues. The CDR3 DNA reads TGCGCCAGCAGTCAATCTTTTTTTAAAAGTCTGTGGTTGACAGATACGCAGTATTTT. Residues: CASSQSFFKSLWLTDTQYF.

This clone was detected only a few times. This chain connects TRBV7-2 to TRBJ2-1; weak D call: TRBD1 (6 bases). Germline lookup yields CDR1 SGHTA and CDR2 FQGNSA. The CDR3 length is 14 residues. V lost 3 bases, J lost 4 bases, and 10 bases lay in between. The CDR3 reads CASSFRDKYNEQFF. The CDR3 bases are TGTGCCAGCAGCTTCCGGGACAAATACAATGAGCAGTTCTTC.

For this clone: Other DNA sequences in the same sample also yield this CDR3. This chain links TRBV28 with TRBJ1-2, with D unclear. V was shortened by 1 base and J by 5 bases, with 5 bases between the two germline ends. Germline V gene sequence: CDR1 MDHEN, CDR2 SYDVKM. This CDR3 spans 12 amino acids. The CDR3 DNA follows: TGTGCCAGCAGTTTATCTTCTTATGGCTACACCTTC. This translates into CASSLSSYGYTF.

This clone has just a few counts. V is TRBV10-3 and J is TRBJ2-7, with 9 bases identical to TRBD2. The V segment lost 10 bases and the J segment 0 bases; nucleotides outside the gene matches: 4. The CDR3 has 13 amino acids. Germline assignment: CDR1 ENHRY and CDR2 SYGVKD. The CDR3 coding sequence is TGTGCCACTATAGCGGGGGTCTCCTACGAGCAGTACTTC. Amino acids: CATIAGVSYEQYF.

This clone was detected a few times. This chain links TRBV28 with TRBJ2-3, with TRBD1 identical over 7 bases. J was trimmed by 5 bases and V by 6 bases; bases with no gene match: 8. CDR1 and CDR2 from the germline V gene are MDHEN and SYDVKM. CDR3 length: 14 amino acids. Here the CDR3 reads CASSLTGNKDTQYF. The CDR3 DNA sequence: TGTGCCAGCAGCCTGACAGGGAACAAAGATACGCAGTATTTT.

This clone occurred a few times. This rearrangement joins TRBV5-4 to TRBJ2-7; the D gene is possibly TRBD1 (5 bases). The V end was cut by 5 bases, the J end by 7 bases, with 13 bases between. The CDR3 is 12 amino acids. From germline, CDR1 is SGHNT and CDR2 YYREEE (reference sequence). The CDR3 DNA is TGTGCCAGCAGTGGGGCAAGCATAGAGCAGTACTTC. Protein: CASSGASIEQYF.

The rearrangement joins TRBV9 to TRBJ2-3, with 9 positions matching TRBD2. Germline CDR1 is SGDLS and CDR2 is YYNGEE. Trimming at V came to 0 bases and at J to 8 bases, leaving 10 bases not matched to a gene. This CDR3 is 16 amino acids long. This CDR3 is CASSVEGGRAMVTQYF. CDR3 DNA: TGTGCCAGCAGCGTAGAAGGCGGGAGGGCTATGGTTACGCAGTATTTT.

J is TRBJ2-3 and V is TRBV5-1; D tentatively reads TRBD1 or TRBD2 (5 bases each). Trimming took 0 bases from V and 6 from J, leaving 8 bases between them. This CDR3 is built from 13 residues. From germline, CDR1 is SGHRS and CDR2 YFSETQ. The CDR3 sequence: CASSLGDQDTQYF. DNA of the CDR3: TGCGCCAGCAGCTTGGGGGACCAGGATACGCAGTATTTT. Full variable domain (missing parts from reference TRBV5-1 and TRBJ2-3): KAGVTQTPRYLIKTRGQQVTLSCSPISGHRSVSWYQQTPGQGLQFLFEYFSETQRNKGNFPGRFSGRQFSNSRSEMNVSTLELGDSALYLCASSLGDQDTQYFGPGTRLTVL.

This clone was detected a few times. This chain uses TRBV4-2 with TRBJ1-3; 9 bases align to TRBD1. Germline CDR1 LGHNA, CDR2 YNFKEQ. With V trimmed by 4 bases and J by 2 bases, 3 bases remained unmatched. This CDR3 comprises 15 residues. Written as DNA, the CDR3 is TGTGCCAGCAGCCTACAGGGGGCGCCTGGAAACACCATATATTTT. Its translation is CASSLQGAPGNTIYF.

This chain uses TRBV5-4 with TRBJ2-1, with D perhaps TRBD1 (6 bases). The CDR3 runs to 16 residues. The V and J ends lost 4 bases and 2 bases respectively, with 16 bases between them. The germline V gene encodes CDR1 SGHNT and CDR2 YYREEE (reference sequence). Here the CDR3 DNA reads TGTGCCAGCAGCATACCCGGGGCAGGGGCCTACAATGAGCAGTTCTTC. Protein sequence: CASSIPGAGAYNEQFF. The full variable domain, rest sourced from reference TRBV5-4 and TRBJ2-1, is ETGVTQSPTHLIKTRGQQVTLRCSSQSGHNTVSWYQQALGQGPQFIFQYYREEENGRGNFPPRFSGLQFPNYSSELNVNALELDDSALYLCASSIPGAGAYNEQFFGPGTRLTVL.

V gene TRBV19 combines with J gene TRBJ2-7; TRBD2 aligns across 9 bases. Per the germline V gene, CDR1 is LNHDA and CDR2 is SQIVND (reference sequence). This CDR3 has 17 residues. The trim removed 6 bases at V and 2 bases at J, leaving 14 bases unmatched. This CDR3 is CASRPSPRTSVAYEQYF. The CDR3, as DNA: TGTGCCAGTAGGCCATCTCCTCGGACTAGCGTCGCCTACGAGCAGTACTTC.

This clone was counted only a few times. The chain combines TRBV7-9 with TRBJ2-2; no reliable D call. The CDR3 runs to 13 residues. Germline V gene lookup returns CDR1 SEHNR and CDR2 FQNEAQ (reference sequence). V lost 2 bases and J lost 6, with 7 bases in between. CDR3 loop: CASSLTGAGELFF. The CDR3 nucleotides read TGTGCCAGCAGCTTAACGGGCGCCGGGGAGCTGTTTTTT.

DNA of the CDR3: TGTGCCAGCAACAACAGGGGTTCCTACAATGAGCAGTTCTTC. Translated: CASNNRGSYNEQFF. V is TRBV5-6 and J is TRBJ2-1; 7 bases are a match to TRBD1. The CDR3 contains 14 residues. V gave up 6 bases and J gave up 1 base; unmatched junction bases: 4. Germline-derived CDR1 and CDR2 are SGHDT and YYEEEE.

The genes are TRBV19 and TRBJ2-7, with D possibly TRBD2 on 5 matching bases. The CDR3 consists of 13 residues. V shed 2 bases and J shed 6 bases, with 11 bases lying between them. Looked up from germline, CDR1 is LNHDA and CDR2 is SQIVND (reference sequence). CDR3 sequence: CASSITPGFEQYF. CDR3 in DNA: TGTGCCAGTAGTATAACCCCGGGGTTCGAGCAGTACTTC.

The chain couples TRBV4-3 to TRBJ2-5; D assignment may be TRBD1 or TRBD2 (5 bases each). The length of the CDR3 is 14 residues. The V gene lost 0 bases and the J gene lost 5 bases, with 10 bases spanning the gap. Germline V gene sequence: CDR1 LGHNA, CDR2 YSLEER. The CDR3 is CASSQDPGPETQYF. The CDR3 DNA is TGCGCCAGCAGCCAAGATCCGGGGCCCGAGACCCAGTACTTC.

The chain links TRBV10-3 to TRBJ2-7; 14 bases match TRBD2. The CDR3 length is 14 residues. Germline CDR1 ENHRY, CDR2 SYGVKD. V dropped 6 bases and J dropped 6; count of bases not matched to a gene: 4. CDR3 DNA sequence: TGTGCCATCAGAGCCGGGACTAGCGGGAGCGAGCAGTACTTC. As protein: CAIRAGTSGSEQYF.

This clone was seen a handful of times. The chain is built from TRBV29-1 and TRBJ2-3, with TRBD2 as a possible D gene (5 bases). There are 14 residues in the CDR3. CDR1 and CDR2 from the germline V gene are SQVTM and ANQGSEA. V was trimmed by 6 bases and J by 6 bases, leaving 19 bases between them. The CDR3 sequence is CSVIGLSPRDTQYF. The CDR3 coding sequence is TGCAGCGTCATTGGACTGTCCCCGAGGGATACGCAGTATTTT.